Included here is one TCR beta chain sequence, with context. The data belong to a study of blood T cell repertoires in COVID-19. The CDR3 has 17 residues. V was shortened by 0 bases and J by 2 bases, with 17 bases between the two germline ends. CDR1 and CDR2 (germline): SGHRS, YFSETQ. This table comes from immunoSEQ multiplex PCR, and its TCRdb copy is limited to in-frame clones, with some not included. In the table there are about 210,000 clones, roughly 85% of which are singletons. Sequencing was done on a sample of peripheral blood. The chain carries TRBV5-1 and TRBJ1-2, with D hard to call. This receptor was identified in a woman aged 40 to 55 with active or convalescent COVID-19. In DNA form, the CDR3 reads TGCGCCAGCAGCTTGGTTCGCGGTGCTACGTCGAACTATGGCTACACCTTC. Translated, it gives CASSLVRGATSNYGYTF. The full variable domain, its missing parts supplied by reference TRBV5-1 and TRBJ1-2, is KAGVTQTPRYLIKTRGQQVTLSCSPISGHRSVSWYQQTPGQGLQFLFEYFSETQRNKGNFPGRFSGRQFSNSRSEMNVSTLELGDSALYLCASSLVRGATSNYGYTFGSGTRLTVV.